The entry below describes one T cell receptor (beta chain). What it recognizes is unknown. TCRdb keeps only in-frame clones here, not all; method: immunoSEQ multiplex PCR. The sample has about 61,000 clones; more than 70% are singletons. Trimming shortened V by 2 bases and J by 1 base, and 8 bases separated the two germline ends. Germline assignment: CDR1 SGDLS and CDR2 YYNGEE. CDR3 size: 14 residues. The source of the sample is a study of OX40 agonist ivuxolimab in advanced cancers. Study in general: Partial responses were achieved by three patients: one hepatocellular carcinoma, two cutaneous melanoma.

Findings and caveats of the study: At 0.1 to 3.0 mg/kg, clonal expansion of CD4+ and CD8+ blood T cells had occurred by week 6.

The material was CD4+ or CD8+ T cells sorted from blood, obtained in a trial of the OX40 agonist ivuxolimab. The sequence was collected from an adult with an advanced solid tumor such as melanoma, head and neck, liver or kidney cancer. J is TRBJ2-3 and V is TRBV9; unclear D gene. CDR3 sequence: CASSVQPGTDTQYF. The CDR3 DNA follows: TGTGCCAGCAGCGTTCAGCCGGGCACAGATACGCAGTATTTT. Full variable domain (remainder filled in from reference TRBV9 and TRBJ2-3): DSGVTQTPKHLITATGQRVTLRCSPRSGDLSVYWYQQSLDQGLQFLIQYYNGEERAKGNILERFSAQQFPDLHSELNLSSLELGDSALYFCASSVQPGTDTQYFGPGTRLTVL.